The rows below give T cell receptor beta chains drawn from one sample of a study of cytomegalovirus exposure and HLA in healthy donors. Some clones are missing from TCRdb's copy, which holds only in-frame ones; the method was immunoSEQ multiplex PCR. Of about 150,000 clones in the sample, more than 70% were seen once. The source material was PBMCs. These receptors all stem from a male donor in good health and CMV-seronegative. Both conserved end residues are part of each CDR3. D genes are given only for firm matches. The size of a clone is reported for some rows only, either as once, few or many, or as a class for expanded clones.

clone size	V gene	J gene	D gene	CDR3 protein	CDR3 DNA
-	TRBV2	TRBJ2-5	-	CASNTPGIQETQYF	TGTGCCAGCAACACACCAGGGATCCAAGAGACCCAGTACTTC
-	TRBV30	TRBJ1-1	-	CAWSVAARTEAFF	TGTGCCTGGAGTGTGGCCGCCCGAACTGAAGCTTTCTTT
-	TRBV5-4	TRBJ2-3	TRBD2	CASSRLAGGPDTQYF	TGTGCCAGCAGCCGCCTGGCGGGGGGGCCAGATACGCAGTATTTT
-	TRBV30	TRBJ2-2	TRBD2	CAQDGLAGGSNTGELFF	TGTGCCCAGGACGGACTAGCGGGGGGGTCGAACACCGGGGAGCTGTTTTTT
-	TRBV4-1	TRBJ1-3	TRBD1	CASSPRQGGGNTIYF	TGCGCCAGCAGCCCCAGACAGGGGGGTGGAAACACCATATATTTT
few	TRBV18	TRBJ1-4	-	CASSPRTAVRNEKLFF	TGTGCCAGCTCACCAAGGACTGCCGTCCGTAATGAAAAACTGTTTTTT
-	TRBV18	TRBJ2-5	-	CASSPSFSQTQYF	TGTGCCAGCTCACCAAGTTTTAGCCAGACCCAGTACTTC
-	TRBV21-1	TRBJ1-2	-	CASSKRVGPGAGGYTF	-
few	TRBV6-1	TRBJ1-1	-	CASQDTTEAFF	TGTGCCAGCCAAGACACCACTGAAGCTTTCTTT
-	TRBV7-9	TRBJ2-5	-	CASSLGGFAPETQYF	TGTGCCAGCAGCTTAGGGGGCTTCGCACCAGAGACCCAGTACTTC
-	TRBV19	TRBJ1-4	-	CASSGANREGGREKLFF	TGTGCCAGTAGTGGGGCGAACAGGGAAGGGGGTCGTGAAAAACTGTTTTTT
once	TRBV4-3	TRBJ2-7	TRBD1	CASSQGQGYSYEQYF	TGCGCCAGCAGCCAGGGACAGGGTTACTCCTACGAGCAGTACTTC
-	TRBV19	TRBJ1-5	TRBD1	CASSMGDRGHQPQHF	TGTGCCAGTAGTATGGGGGACAGGGGGCATCAGCCCCAGCATTTT
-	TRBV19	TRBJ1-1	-	CASSPQNTEAFF	TGTGCCAGTAGCCCACAGAACACTGAAGCTTTCTTT
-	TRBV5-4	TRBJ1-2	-	CASSQLTGANYGYTF	TGTGCCAGCAGCCAGCTGACAGGTGCTAACTATGGCTACACCTTC
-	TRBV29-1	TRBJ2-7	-	CSVGTSYEQYF	TGCAGCGTTGGGACTTCCTACGAGCAGTACTTC
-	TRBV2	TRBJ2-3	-	CASSDGGDTQYF	TGTGCCAGCAGTGACGGCGGTGATACGCAGTATTTT
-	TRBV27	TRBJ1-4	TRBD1	CASSFVQGGEKLFF	TGTGCCAGCAGTTTTGTGCAGGGGGGCGAAAAACTGTTTTTT
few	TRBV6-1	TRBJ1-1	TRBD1	CASSETGTGLAFF	TGTGCCAGCAGTGAAACCGGGACAGGACTAGCTTTCTTT
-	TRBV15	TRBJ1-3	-	CATSKGTSGNTIYF	TGTGCCACCAGCAAAGGGACAAGTGGAAACACCATATATTTT
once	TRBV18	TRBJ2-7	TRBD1	CASSPRTGAYEQYF	TGTGCCAGCTCTCCAAGGACAGGGGCCTACGAGCAGTACTTC
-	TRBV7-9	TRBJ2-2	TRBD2	CASSFVRGGTGELFF	TGTGCCAGCAGCTTCGTCCGGGGGGGAACCGGGGAGCTGTTTTTT
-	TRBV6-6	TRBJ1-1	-	CASSPRGSRDTEAFF	TGTGCCAGCAGCCCCCGGGGGAGTAGGGACACTGAAGCTTTCTTT
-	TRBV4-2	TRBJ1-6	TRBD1	CASSSPGQGSYNSPLHF	TGTGCCAGCAGCTCCCCGGGACAGGGTTCCTATAATTCACCCCTCCACTTT
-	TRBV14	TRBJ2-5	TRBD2	CASSQAILAGVHQETQYF	TGTGCCAGCAGCCAAGCTATCCTAGCGGGGGTTCACCAAGAGACCCAGTACTTC
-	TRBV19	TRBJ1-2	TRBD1	CASSTTRDRAYGYTF	TGTGCCAGTAGTACTACCCGGGACAGGGCCTATGGCTACACCTTC
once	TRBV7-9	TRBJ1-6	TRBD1	CASSLIGGQGTSGNSPLHF	TGTGCCAGCAGCTTAATCGGGGGACAGGGGACCTCCGGTAATTCACCCCTCCACTTT
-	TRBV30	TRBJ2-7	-	CAWSPKRGTTNYEQYF	TGTGCCTGGAGTCCCAAACGAGGGACAACTAACTACGAGCAGTACTTC
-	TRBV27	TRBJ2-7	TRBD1	CASSSPGTGDYEQYF	TGTGCCAGCAGTTCCCCCGGGACAGGGGACTACGAGCAGTACTTC
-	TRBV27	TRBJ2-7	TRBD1	CASKTGAGEQYF	TGTGCCAGCAAGACAGGGGCTGGCGAGCAGTACTTC
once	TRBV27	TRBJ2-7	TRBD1	CASRSGQGYEQYF	TGTGCCAGCAGGTCGGGACAGGGATACGAGCAGTACTTC
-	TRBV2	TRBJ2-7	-	CASSLRGFSYEQYF	TGTGCCAGCAGTCTAAGGGGCTTCTCCTACGAGCAGTACTTC
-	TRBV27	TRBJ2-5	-	CASSTIQGTQETQYF	TGTGCCAGCAGTACCATACAGGGAACACAAGAGACCCAGTACTTC
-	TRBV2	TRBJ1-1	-	CASRVQWNTEAFF	TGTGCCAGCAGGGTTCAGTGGAACACTGAAGCTTTCTTT
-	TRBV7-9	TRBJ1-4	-	CASSQTGNEKLFF	TGTGCCAGCAGCCAGACAGGAAATGAAAAACTGTTTTTT
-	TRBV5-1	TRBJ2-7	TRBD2	CASSSRVSRGDSYEQYF	TGCGCCAGCAGCTCCCGGGTCTCGCGGGGGGACTCCTACGAGCAGTACTTC
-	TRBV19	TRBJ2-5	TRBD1	CASSIGTGGRGWETQYF	TGTGCCAGTAGTATAGGGACAGGGGGCCGGGGCTGGGAGACCCAGTACTTC
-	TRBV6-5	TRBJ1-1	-	CASIIDSLGTEAFF	TGTGCCAGCATAATAGACAGCTTGGGCACTGAAGCTTTCTTT
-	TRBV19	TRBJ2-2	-	CASSIDWLARPTGELFF	TGTGCCAGTAGTATAGATTGGCTAGCACGCCCCACCGGGGAGCTGTTTTTT
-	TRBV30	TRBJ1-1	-	CAWTSGISPQAFF	TGTGCCTGGACTTCCGGGATCTCACCCCAAGCTTTCTTT
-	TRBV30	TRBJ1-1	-	CAWAGTRRAFF	TGTGCCTGGGCCGGGACAAGGAGGGCTTTCTTT
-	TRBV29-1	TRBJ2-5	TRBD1	CSMGDRDQETQYF	TGCAGCATGGGGGACAGGGACCAAGAGACCCAGTACTTC
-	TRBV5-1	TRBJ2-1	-	CASSLDGRGSYNEQFF	TGCGCCAGCAGCTTGGATGGCAGGGGCTCCTACAATGAGCAGTTCTTC
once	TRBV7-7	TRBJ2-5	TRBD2	CASSLLGLAGAQETQYF	TGTGCTAGCAGCTTACTTGGGTTAGCGGGGGCCCAAGAGACCCAGTACTTC
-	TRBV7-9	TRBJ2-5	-	CASSRGGAGETQYF	TGTGCCAGCAGTCGAGGGGGCGCGGGGGAGACCCAGTACTTC
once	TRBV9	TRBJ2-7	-	CASSVAPLAGYEQYF	TGTGCCAGCAGCGTAGCTCCTTTAGCTGGGTACGAGCAGTACTTC
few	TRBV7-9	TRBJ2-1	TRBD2	CASSMLAGTSYEQFF	TGTGCCAGCAGCATGTTAGCGGGGACTTCTTATGAGCAGTTCTTC
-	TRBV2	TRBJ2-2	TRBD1	CASTGTGGTGELFF	TGTGCCAGCACTGGGACAGGGGGAACCGGGGAGCTGTTTTTT
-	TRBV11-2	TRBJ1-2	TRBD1	CASSAGTGYGYTF	TGTGCCAGCAGCGCCGGGACAGGGTATGGCTACACCTTC
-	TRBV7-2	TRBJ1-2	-	CASSLGGISYGYTF	TGTGCCAGCAGCTTAGGAGGCATCAGCTATGGCTACACCTTC
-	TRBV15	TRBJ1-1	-	CATSPQGNTEAFF	TGTGCCACCAGCCCCCAGGGGAACACTGAAGCTTTCTTT
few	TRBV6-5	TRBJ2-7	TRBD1	CASSPGDSTYEQYF	TGTGCCAGCAGTCCCGGGGACAGCACCTACGAGCAGTACTTC
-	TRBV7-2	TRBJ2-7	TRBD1	CASSEQGEQYF	TGTGCCAGCAGCGAACAGGGGGAGCAGTACTTC
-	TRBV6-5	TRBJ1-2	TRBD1	CASRRGQGTVYGYTF	TGTGCCAGCAGGAGAGGACAGGGCACCGTTTATGGCTACACCTTC
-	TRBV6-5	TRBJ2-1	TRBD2	CASSYSLADYNEQFF	TGTGCCAGCAGTTACTCGCTAGCGGACTACAATGAGCAGTTCTTC
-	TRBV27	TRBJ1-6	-	CASRFGQRNPPLHF	TGTGCCAGCAGATTTGGGCAGAGAAATCCACCCCTCCACTTT
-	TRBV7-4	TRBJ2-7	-	CASSFESGHSSYEQYF	TGTGCCAGCAGCTTTGAGTCGGGACACAGCTCCTACGAGCAGTACTTC
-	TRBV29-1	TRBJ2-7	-	CSVEGRVGEQYF	TGCAGCGTTGAGGGCAGGGTGGGCGAGCAGTACTTC
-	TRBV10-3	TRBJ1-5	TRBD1	CAISEGTGAGPQHF	TGTGCCATCAGTGAAGGGACAGGGGCAGGGCCCCAGCATTTT